This is a list of T cell receptor beta chains from one sample in a study of T cell responses to AZD1222 COVID-19 vaccine. Libraries were prepared by immunoSEQ multiplex PCR; TCRdb keeps only in-frame clonotypes and omits some of them. This sample has about 130,000 clones, with approximately 86% found just once. Sequencing was performed on peripheral blood, taken on day 0 of AZD1222 vaccination. The receptors come from an adult in good health. Each CDR3 is given without its conserved first and last residue. Size is omitted from some rows. Given values are once, few, many or a class for expanded clones.

abundance,j_gene,v_gene,len,CDR3aa
-,TRBJ1-1,TRBV27,12,ASRGQSRGTEAF
once,TRBJ1-6,TRBV7-9,12,ASSLDRGPSPLH
-,TRBJ2-7,TRBV4-1,13,ASSQAGQGVGEQY
-,TRBJ1-2,TRBV6-5,12,ASNEIQGAWGYT
-,TRBJ2-5,TRBV7-9,15,ASSLRRQRQAPETQY
-,TRBJ1-2,TRBV4-1,12,ASSQAGGRNGYT
-,TRBJ2-7,TRBV6-5,13,ASSHSGGLRYEQY
-,TRBJ1-5,TRBV24-1,12,ATSGGNSNQPQH
once,TRBJ1-4,TRBV3-1/TRBV3-2,13,ASSQPTGGNEKLF
-,TRBJ2-7,TRBV9,17,ASSLTPSGLAGHSYEQY
-,TRBJ1-1,TRBV12-5,11,ASGLGQEREAF
-,TRBJ2-7,TRBV28,12,ASSSTGGRYEQY
once,TRBJ2-5,TRBV11-2,11,ASSYGNQETQY
-,TRBJ2-1,TRBV11-2,12,ASSLEWAGDEQF
-,TRBJ1-1,TRBV28,11,ASMGSPFTEAF
-,TRBJ1-5,TRBV6-5,12,ASSSRGSNQPQH
-,TRBJ1-1,TRBV5-4,13,ASSFQINRNTEAF
-,TRBJ1-6,TRBV5-1,12,ASTSGESSSPLH
-,TRBJ1-2,TRBV7-9,9,ASSLVSGYT
-,TRBJ1-2,TRBV7-3,13,ASSSGPRDNYGYT
-,TRBJ2-5,TRBV5-6,12,ASSPQSGQETQY
-,TRBJ1-2,TRBV28,12,ASTSGQVSYGYT
-,TRBJ2-7,TRBV24-1,11,ATSRPGGSEQY
-,TRBJ1-4,TRBV19,12,ASKGGATNEKLF
-,TRBJ2-7,TRBV12-3/TRBV12-4,10,ASSTMIYEQY
-,TRBJ1-1,TRBV12-3/TRBV12-4,10,ASSLWGTEAF
-,TRBJ1-1,TRBV18,13,ASSPLRDGSAEAF
-,TRBJ1-6,TRBV25-1,12,ATTGQGITSPLH
-,TRBJ2-2,TRBV5-1,11,ASSLEGPGELF
-,TRBJ2-3,TRBV4-1,16,ASSRGGLSFDRTDTQY
-,TRBJ2-5,TRBV15,12,ATSRDGDWETQY
few,TRBJ1-3,TRBV14,14,ASSQDRAREDQTIY